The source of this TCR beta chain is a study of prognosis after radiotherapy for stage I lung cancer. The overall study: Those with stage I non-small cell lung cancer who took part were enrolled between early 2018 and 2019.

Notes on this clonotype: Its antigen is unknown.

General study points: A fall in unique TCR clone counts followed stereotactic body radiation therapy, with medians of around 10,000 versus 6,900.

Genomic DNA was subjected to two-round multiplex PCR for amplification of TCR beta CDR3. The use of primers specific to each TRBV and TRBJ gene characterized first-round PCR. The second PCR round used universal primers. TCRdb re-derived calls from the multiplex PCR reads in MiXCR, one entry per CDR3 protein. The profile shows about 16,000 distinct CDR3 sequences, roughly 45% of them singletons. Blood, 5.5 to 7.5 milliliters, was collected at each of two time points. V lost 5 bases and J lost 4, with 21 bases in between. CDR3 length: 17 residues. Germline V gives CDR1 SNHLY, CDR2 FYNNEI. The chain uses TRBV2 and TRBJ1-3, with D unresolved. Source: PBMCs, taken before or after stereotactic body radiation therapy (not recorded which). The source is a donor of 50 years or more with non-small cell lung cancer. CDR3 in DNA: TGTGCCAGCAGTCCGGAACCGAAAATTTTCTCCGGAAACACCATATATTTT. It specifies CASSPEPKIFSGNTIYF.